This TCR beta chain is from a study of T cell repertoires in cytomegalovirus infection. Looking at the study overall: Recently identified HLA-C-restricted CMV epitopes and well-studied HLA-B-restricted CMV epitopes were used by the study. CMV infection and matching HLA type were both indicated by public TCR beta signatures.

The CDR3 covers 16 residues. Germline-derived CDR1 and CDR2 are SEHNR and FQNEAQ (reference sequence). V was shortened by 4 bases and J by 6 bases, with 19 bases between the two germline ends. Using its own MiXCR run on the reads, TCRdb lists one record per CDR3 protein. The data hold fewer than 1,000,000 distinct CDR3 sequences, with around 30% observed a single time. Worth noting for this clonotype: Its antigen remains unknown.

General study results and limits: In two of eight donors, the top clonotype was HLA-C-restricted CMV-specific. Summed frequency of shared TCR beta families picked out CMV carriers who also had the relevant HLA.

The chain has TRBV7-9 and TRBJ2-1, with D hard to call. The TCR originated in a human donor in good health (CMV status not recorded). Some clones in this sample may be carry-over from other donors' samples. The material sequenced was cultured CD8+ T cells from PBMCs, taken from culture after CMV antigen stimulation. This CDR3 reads CASSSTFGSSLNEQFF. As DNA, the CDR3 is TGTGCCAGCAGCTCCACCTTTGGCTCCAGTCTCAATGAGCAGTTCTTC.